The rows below give T cell receptor beta chains drawn from one sample of a study of PD-L1 blockade in urothelial cancer. Only in-frame clones appear in the TCRdb table, and some are missing; sequencing was by immunoSEQ multiplex PCR. The table includes under 40,000 clones, 75% to 90% detected once. The sequenced sample was PBMCs, obtained around atezolizumab (anti-PD-L1) treatment. Receptor source: a man in his 60s with urothelial cancer. Both conserved end residues are part of each CDR3. A D gene is named only where the DNA matches it firmly. Some rows have no size entry. The others give once, few or many, or a class for an expanded clone.

size	J	V	D	DNA	CDR3
.	TRBJ2-5	TRBV4-1	.	TGCGCCAGCAGCCTTAGCCCACAGGGAGAGACCCAGTACTTC	CASSLSPQGETQYF
.	TRBJ2-3	TRBV7-2	TRBD2	TGTGCCAGCAGCTTAAAGCTAGCGGGGGGGCCTGATACGCAGTATTTT	CASSLKLAGGPDTQYF
.	TRBJ1-1	TRBV21-1	.	TGTGCCAGCAGCATTCGACAGGGGATTCCTGAAGCTTTCTTT	CASSIRQGIPEAFF
.	TRBJ2-5	TRBV5-6	.	TGTGCCAGCAGCTTTCGTCCGGAAGAGACCCAGTACTTC	CASSFRPEETQYF
.	TRBJ1-1	TRBV11-3	.	TGTGCCAGCAGCTTAGCTCTGAACACTGAAGCTTTCTTT	CASSLALNTEAFF
.	TRBJ2-2	TRBV28	.	TGTGCCAGCAGTAGCGGACAGTGGGTCAACACCGGGGAGCTGTTTTTT	CASSSGQWVNTGELFF
.	TRBJ2-7	TRBV5-6	TRBD1	TGTGCCAGCAGCCTTGGACAGGGGCGCTACGAGCAGTACTTC	CASSLGQGRYEQYF
once	TRBJ2-3	TRBV2	TRBD1	TGTGCCAGCAGCCTATCGACAGGGACTACGCAGTATTTT	CASSLSTGTTQYF
.	TRBJ1-2	TRBV11-3	.	TGTGCCAGCAGCTTCAGCCAGGGGATGGGCTACACCTTC	CASSFSQGMGYTF
.	TRBJ2-6	TRBV30	TRBD1	TGTGCCTGGGACAGGGCTGGGGCCAACGTCCTGACTTTC	CAWDRAGANVLTF
.	TRBJ1-1	TRBV6-1	.	TGTGCCAGCAGTGACGGGGTTCGTACTGAAGCTTTCTTT	CASSDGVRTEAFF
.	TRBJ2-1	TRBV2	.	TGTGCCAGCAGTGAAGTTCGTGGACAGTCTTACAATGAGCAGTTCTTC	CASSEVRGQSYNEQFF
.	TRBJ1-2	TRBV5-5	.	TGTGCCAGCAGCTTGGGGTCGACAGTCTGGGGCTACACCTTC	CASSLGSTVWGYTF
.	TRBJ1-1	TRBV6-4	.	TGTGCCAGCAGTGCCCCCGGGGGGCCCCCGGCCACTGAAGCTTTCTTT	CASSAPGGPPATEAFF
.	TRBJ1-1	TRBV28	.	TGTGCCAGCAGCGCAGCGGGTCGCACTGAAGCTTTCTTT	CASSAAGRTEAFF
.	TRBJ1-5	TRBV7-2	TRBD1	TGTGCCAGCAGTGTGGACAGGGGCCCCAATCAGCCCCAGCATTTT	CASSVDRGPNQPQHF
.	TRBJ2-1	TRBV7-8	.	TGTGCCAGCAGCTTAGTCCCTGCCCTCAGCTCCTACAATGAGCAGTTCTTC	CASSLVPALSSYNEQFF
.	TRBJ1-4	TRBV16	.	TGTGCCAGCAGCCAAGTGAGAAATGAAAAACTGTTTTTT	CASSQVRNEKLFF
.	TRBJ1-1	TRBV7-9	.	TGTGCCAGCAGCTTATGGGGAGAGAACACTGAAGCTTTCTTT	CASSLWGENTEAFF
.	TRBJ2-7	TRBV7-9	.	TGTGCCAGCAGCTCCGAGACTAGACCCTACGAGCAGTACTTC	CASSSETRPYEQYF
.	TRBJ2-7	TRBV5-1	TRBD2	TGCGCCAGCAGTCCTAGCGGGACCTACGAGCAGTACTTC	CASSPSGTYEQYF
.	TRBJ2-5	TRBV10-3	TRBD2	TGTGCCATCAGTGGAAGCGGGAGTCAAGAGACCCAGTACTTC	CAISGSGSQETQYF
.	TRBJ2-1	TRBV18	TRBD2	TGTGCCAGCTCACCAACCACTAGCGGGGTTAATGAGCAGTTCTTC	CASSPTTSGVNEQFF
.	TRBJ2-1	TRBV13	.	TGTGCCAGCAGCCCGACAACCGCTCAGGGATCCTACAATGAGCAGTTCTTC	CASSPTTAQGSYNEQFF
.	TRBJ1-1	TRBV15	.	TGTGCCACCAGCAGCCCGTGGGGGCGCACTGAAGCTTTCTTT	CATSSPWGRTEAFF
.	TRBJ1-1	TRBV14	.	TGTGCCAGCAGCCTGGGGCAGGGATATACTGAAGCTTTCTTT	CASSLGQGYTEAFF
.	TRBJ1-6	TRBV7-9	.	TGTGCCAGCAGTCCTGAAAGGGCAGGGCTGAGTTCACCCCTCCACTTT	CASSPERAGLSSPLHF